Following are 14 T cell receptor beta chains from one sample sequenced in a study of blood T cell repertoires in COVID-19. The assay was immunoSEQ multiplex PCR, and TCRdb's table has in-frame clones only and misses some. This sample has fewer than 300,000 clones; less than 85% occur once, and the top ten carry 2% to 3%. The sample comprised PBMCs or T cells enriched from blood (not recorded which). The receptors come from a woman in her fifties or sixties who had recovered from COVID-19.

CDR3 DNA sequence: TGTGCCAGCAGCTTATCGGGGGTTGGAGAGACCCAGTACTTC. It is translated as CASSLSGVGETQYF. V gene TRBV7-3 combines with J gene TRBJ2-5; D is perhaps TRBD2 (6 bases). The CDR3 consists of 14 residues. The germline V gene encodes CDR1 SGHTA and CDR2 FQGTGA. Trimming removed 2 bases from V and 4 bases from J, with 11 bases in between.

This sequence joins TRBV4-2 and TRBJ2-2; TRBD2 agrees at 7 bases. CDR1 and CDR2 from the germline V gene are LGHNA and YNFKEQ. Germline trimming cut 0 bases from V and 3 bases from J; bases unmatched to any gene: 7. CDR3 length: 17 residues. The CDR3 here is CASSQDVGLGDTGELFF. CDR3 sequence (DNA): TGTGCCAGCAGCCAAGATGTAGGACTAGGAGACACCGGGGAGCTGTTTTTT.

CDR3 sequence reads: CASRDWYSYEQYF. The CDR3 nucleotides are TGTGCCAGCAGGGACTGGTACTCCTACGAGCAGTACTTC. The chain recombines TRBV2 with TRBJ2-7; perhaps TRBD2 as D (5 bases). The CDR3 runs 13 residues. V was pared by 6 bases and J by 0 bases, with 9 bases between. Germline CDR1 reads SNHLY; CDR2 reads FYNNEI. The full variable domain, its missing parts supplied by reference TRBV2 and TRBJ2-7, is EPEVTQTPSHQVTQMGQEVILRCVPISNHLYFYWYRQILGQKVEFLVSFYNNEISEKSEIFDDQFSVERPDGSNFTLKIRSTKLEDSAMYFCASRDWYSYEQYFGPGTRLTVT.

V and J are TRBV7-2 and TRBJ1-4, with D tentatively TRBD1 (5 bases). The germline CDR1 and CDR2 sequences are SGHTA and FQGNSA. The CDR3 is 15 amino acids. V shed 1 base and J shed 8 bases, with 14 bases lying between them. DNA for the CDR3: TGTGCCAGCAGCTTAGGATCGACAGTAGGAGAAAAACTGTTTTTT. It is translated as CASSLGSTVGEKLFF.

In this sample, this clone turned up once. J is TRBJ2-1 and V is TRBV11-2, with TRBD2 identical over 13 bases. The CDR3 spans 16 residues. CDR1 and CDR2 from the germline V gene are SGHAT and FQNNGV. V dropped 4 bases and J dropped 9; count of bases not matched to a gene: 9. In DNA form, the CDR3 reads TGTGCCAGCAGCTACTCCGGGACTAGCGGGAAGGGTGAGCAGTTCTTC. Amino acid sequence: CASSYSGTSGKGEQFF. The full variable domain, rest sourced from reference TRBV11-2 and TRBJ2-1, is EAGVAQSPRYKIIEKRQSVAFWCNPISGHATLYWYQQILGQGPKLLIQFQNNGVVDDSQLPKDRFSAERLKGVDSTLKIQPAKLEDSAVYLCASSYSGTSGKGEQFFGPGTRLTVL.

V gene TRBV7-8 combines with J gene TRBJ2-3, with 7 nucleotides matching TRBD1. Germline CDR1 SGHVS, CDR2 FQNEAQ. The CDR3 totals 14 residues. Trimming took 10 bases from V and 0 from J; bases not matched to a gene: 7. Written as DNA, the CDR3 is TGTGCCACTCAGGGGGAATACAGCACAGATACGCAGTATTTT. Translation: CATQGEYSTDTQYF.

This clone was seen only once. Other nucleotide sequences from this sample produce the same CDR3. The chain recombines TRBV6-5 with TRBJ2-7; D may be TRBD2 (7 bases). Germline CDR1 is MNHEY and CDR2 is SVGAGI. Between the trimmed V and J ends, which lost 9 bases and 0 bases, there was a span of 12 bases. CDR3 size: 13 residues. CDR3 sequence reads: CASSRGGSYEQYF. The CDR3 nucleotides are TGTGCCAGTTCGAGGGGGGGCTCCTACGAGCAGTACTTC.

The rearrangement joins TRBV9 to TRBJ2-3; 13 bases align to TRBD2. The length of the CDR3 is 15 residues. CDR1 and CDR2 (germline): SGDLS, YYNGEE. V lost 2 bases and J lost 3; bases outside the gene matches: 0. The CDR3 loop reads CASSVTSGRTDTQYF. The CDR3 coding sequence is TGTGCCAGCAGCGTGACTAGCGGGAGGACAGATACGCAGTATTTT.

The V and J genes are TRBV7-2 and TRBJ2-7; 7 nucleotides agree with TRBD2. Trimming at V came to 0 bases and at J to 4 bases, leaving 3 bases not matched to a gene. There are 14 residues in the CDR3. Per germline, CDR1 SGHTA and CDR2 FQGNSA. The CDR3 coding sequence is TGTGCCAGCAGCTTAGCGGGAGGGTTATACGAGCAGTACTTC. It is translated as CASSLAGGLYEQYF.

This chain joins TRBV5-3 and TRBJ1-5; 8 bases match TRBD1. TRBV5-3 is annotated as an ORF whose role is uncertain. The V gene end was trimmed by 4 bases and the J gene end by 6 bases; junction bases not matched to a gene: 12. The CDR3 extends over 16 amino acids. The CDR3 bases are TGTGCCAGAAGCCACCTCGGGACAGGAGGGTTTCAGCCCCAGCATTTT. It is translated as CARSHLGTGGFQPQHF.

The CDR3 region is CASGWGESSYEQYF. The CDR3 coding sequence is TGTGCTAGTGGTTGGGGAGAGAGCTCCTACGAGCAGTACTTC. V gene TRBV12-5 combines with J gene TRBJ2-7; TRBD2 is a possible D gene (5 bases). This CDR3 is 14 amino acids long. V was shortened by 4 bases and J by 0 bases, with 10 bases between the two germline ends. In germline, CDR1 is LGHNT, CDR2 FRNRAP.

This rearrangement joins TRBV27 to TRBJ2-7, with 10 positions matching TRBD1. Germline V gives CDR1 MNHEY, CDR2 SMNVEV (reference sequence). CDR3 length: 16 amino acids. The V gene end was trimmed by 5 bases and the J gene end by 5 bases; junction bases not matched to a gene: 12. CDR3 nucleotide sequence: TGTGCCAGCAGTCCCCATTTGGGACAGGGGTCCAACGAGCAGTACTTC. Its translation is CASSPHLGQGSNEQYF.

This clone was seen once. The rearrangement joins TRBV25-1 to TRBJ1-4, with 7 bases identical to TRBD1. Trimming removed 4 bases from V and 6 bases from J; junction bases left unmatched: 5. CDR3 length: 14 amino acids. Germline CDR1 and CDR2: MGHDK and SYGVNS. The CDR3 DNA follows: TGTGCCAGCAGTGCGGGGACAGCTGATGAAAAACTGTTTTTT. It specifies CASSAGTADEKLFF.

The chain employs TRBV24-1 and TRBJ2-3; 8 bases align to TRBD1. The V segment lost 0 bases and the J segment 1 base; nucleotides outside the gene matches: 5. The CDR3 sequence is 17 residues long. Germline V gene data show CDR1 as KGHDR and CDR2 as SFDVKD. The CDR3 DNA is TGTGCCACCAGTGATTTGGCGACAGGGGCGGGCACAGATACGCAGTATTTT. It specifies CATSDLATGAGTDTQYF.